The clone carrying this T cell receptor (beta chain) was detected once. Antigen: not known. Cultured CD4+ T cell DNA was sequenced using the Oncomine TCR Beta short-read assay. TCRdb re-called the PCR reads through MiXCR, storing one row per CDR3 protein. The sample has 7,000 to 9,500 distinct CDR3 sequences; 35% to 40% are singletons. This sample stems from a study of vaccination and CD4 T cells after COVID-19. As for the study in general: Post-COVID draws followed diagnosis by a median around 92 days (range 35 to 161).

Described treatment: 10-day PBMC culture with coronavirus spike peptide pools or control peptides (ViraFEST assay). These CD4+ T cells came from an unexposed donor, sampled before the COVID-19 pandemic (2011-2018). This CDR3 is 15 amino acids long. Per the germline V gene, CDR1 is LGHNA and CDR2 is YNFKEQ. V shed 1 base and J shed 1 base, with 7 bases lying between them. Sequencing used CD4+ T cells from blood, cultured in vitro. This TCR was sampled from a human donor in good health. This chain links TRBV4-2 with TRBJ1-4; no reliable D call. Written as DNA, the CDR3 is TGTGCCAGCAGCCAAGGCTCAGTAACTAATGAAAAACTGTTTTTT. Its translation is CASSQGSVTNEKLFF.